The 17 T cell receptor beta chains given below trace back to one sample, sequenced in a study of identical twins. Each CDR3 protein gets one entry after TCRdb re-called the 5' RACE reads with MiXCR. The table shows some 500,000 distinct CDR3 sequences, with around 20% occurring only once. These data were also reused for a study on T cells expressing NK-cell markers.

The sample consisted of CD4+ T cells sorted from blood. Source of these receptors: a woman younger than 30 in good health.

The DNA of the CDR3 is TGTGCCATCAGCTTGTCCGGTCAGGGGGAGCTGTTTTTT. Residues: CAISLSGQGELFF. This rearrangement joins TRBV10-3 to TRBJ2-2; the D is unclear. Germline CDR1 reads ENHRY; CDR2 reads SYGVKD. V was trimmed by 6 bases and J by 8 bases, leaving 13 bases between them. The CDR3 is made up of 13 amino acids.

This clonotype was seen ten or more times. The chain links TRBV20-1 to TRBJ2-3, with TRBD2 matching over 7 bases. The V and J ends lost 3 bases and 0 bases, in that order; junction bases with no gene match: 3. CDR1 is DFQATT, CDR2 SNEGSKA, per germline (reference sequence). The length of the CDR3 is 14 residues. The DNA for the CDR3 is TGCAGTGCTAGTCGGGAGGCTAGCACAGATACGCAGTATTTT. Amino acids: CSASREASTDTQYF.

A few counts support this clonotype. V and J are TRBV6-5 and TRBJ2-2, with unresolved D. The length of the CDR3 is 16 residues. V dropped 0 bases and J dropped 5 bases, with 13 bases sitting between them. Looked up from germline, CDR1 is MNHEY and CDR2 is SVGAGI. The CDR3 sequence: CASSYSSTEVTGELFF. The DNA for the CDR3 is TGTGCCAGCAGTTACTCGAGTACAGAAGTTACCGGGGAGCTGTTTTTT.

This clonotype was seen only a few times. The CDR3 spells CASSVGQGNEKLFF. CDR3 sequence (DNA): TGCGCCAGCAGCGTGGGACAGGGAAACGAAAAACTGTTTTTT. The rearrangement joins TRBV5-1 to TRBJ1-4; 9 bases fit TRBD1. Trimming removed 4 bases from V and 8 bases from J; junction bases left unmatched: 6. This CDR3 is 14 amino acids long. CDR1 SGHRS and CDR2 YFSETQ come from the germline V gene.

The chain couples TRBV12-3 or TRBV12-4 to TRBJ2-7; possibly TRBD1 for D (6 bases). V gave up 4 bases and J gave up 9 bases, with 16 bases separating them. The CDR3 runs to 13 residues. For the CDR3, the DNA is TGTGCCAGCAGTTGGGCAGAGGGGGTCGGGCAGTACTTC. It translates to CASSWAEGVGQYF.

The chain recombines TRBV14 with TRBJ2-3; D gene ambiguous. With 1 base removed from V and 4 bases from J, the gap between germline ends came to 18 bases. Germline V gene lookup returns CDR1 SGHDN and CDR2 FVKESK. This CDR3 has 17 amino acids. The CDR3: CASSQVRAPTAPDTQYF. The CDR3 DNA is TGTGCCAGCAGCCAAGTCCGAGCGCCCACCGCCCCAGATACGCAGTATTTT.

This chain uses TRBV10-2 with TRBJ2-7; 8 positions match TRBD1. The CDR3 spans 15 residues. The germline V gene has CDR1 WSHSY and CDR2 SAAADI. V shed 1 base and J 3 bases; nucleotides not matched to a gene: 5. The DNA of the CDR3 is TGCGCCAGCAGTGAGTATGACAGGGGAAACTACGAGCAGTACTTC. Amino acid sequence: CASSEYDRGNYEQYF.

V and J are TRBV10-2 and TRBJ1-5; D perhaps matches TRBD1 (6 bases). CDR3 length equals 15 residues. V was trimmed by 3 bases and J by 3 bases, leaving 12 bases between them. Germline CDR1 is WSHSY and CDR2 is SAAADI. For the CDR3, the DNA is TGCGCCAGCAGTGAAACAGGGAAAGACAATCAGCCCCAGCATTTT. Translated: CASSETGKDNQPQHF.

This clonotype was observed a handful of times. The genes are TRBV25-1 and TRBJ2-1; D is ambiguous. V was pared by 4 bases and J by 9 bases, with 16 bases between. Germline lookup yields CDR1 MGHDK and CDR2 SYGVNS. The CDR3 sequence is 14 residues long. This chain's CDR3 is CASSGVGSRVEQFF. The DNA of the CDR3 is TGTGCCAGCAGTGGGGTGGGAAGTAGGGTTGAGCAGTTCTTC.

This clonotype was counted ten times or more. The gene calls are TRBV6-1 and TRBJ2-5, with D tentatively TRBD1 (6 bases). This CDR3 comprises 14 residues. Looked up from germline, CDR1 is MNHNS and CDR2 is SASEGT. The V gene lost 7 bases and the J gene lost 9 bases, with 21 bases spanning the gap. The DNA of the CDR3 is TGTGCCAGCACTGACAGGAGCCCTGCTCGGGCCCAGTACTTC. Its protein product is CASTDRSPARAQYF.

The J gene is TRBJ2-7, the V gene TRBV4-3; possible D gene TRBD2, 6 bases. Germline CDR1 LGHNA, CDR2 YSLEER. V lost 0 bases and J 8 bases, leaving 17 bases between the germline ends. CDR3 length: 15 amino acids. The CDR3 spells CASSQDSLAGGKQYF. CDR3 sequence (DNA): TGCGCCAGCAGCCAAGATAGTCTAGCCGGGGGAAAGCAGTACTTC.

V and J are TRBV18 and TRBJ2-7, with 7 nucleotides matching TRBD2. CDR1 and CDR2 from the germline V gene are KGHSH and LQKENI. This CDR3 is built from 13 residues. V lost 6 bases to trimming and J lost 3 bases; unmatched junction nucleotides: 5. In nucleotides, the CDR3 is TGTGCCAGCTCCGTACAGCGGGGCTACGAGCAGTACTTC. This codes for CASSVQRGYEQYF.

This clonotype was seen a few times. The chain has TRBV19 and TRBJ2-1, with 7 bases identical to TRBD1. This CDR3 is built from 13 residues. Per the germline V gene, CDR1 is LNHDA and CDR2 is SQIVND (reference sequence). Trimming cost V 6 bases and J 4 bases; bases outside gene matches: 3. CDR3 nucleotide sequence: TGTGCCAGTAGACAGGGGCTTTACAATGAGCAGTTCTTC. It specifies CASRQGLYNEQFF.

This chain links TRBV5-1 with TRBJ2-3; D is perhaps TRBD1 or TRBD2 (7 bases each). Germline CDR1 and CDR2: SGHRS and YFSETQ. Trimming shortened V by 7 bases and J by 4 bases, and 16 bases separated the two germline ends. This CDR3 has 14 amino acids. The CDR3 loop is CASWGGQRSDTQYF. The CDR3, as DNA: TGCGCCAGCTGGGGGGGACAGCGCTCAGATACGCAGTATTTT.

This clonotype occurred once. In nucleotides, the CDR3 is TGTGCCAGCAGTTTACAGGGAACATACACTGAAGCTTTCTTT. Amino acid sequence: CASSLQGTYTEAFF. The rearrangement joins TRBV27 to TRBJ1-1; possibly TRBD1 for D (5 bases). The V gene's germline CDR1 is MNHEY and CDR2 SMNVEV (reference sequence). V dropped 2 bases and J dropped 3 bases, with 10 bases sitting between them. The CDR3 covers 14 residues.

The gene calls are TRBV27 and TRBJ1-2, with D uncertain. V lost 6 bases to trimming and J lost 4 bases, with 18 bases between them. Germline V gene sequence: CDR1 MNHEY, CDR2 SMNVEV (reference sequence). CDR3 length: 15 amino acids. CDR3 protein: CASRRSPETIYGYTF. The CDR3 DNA reads as TGTGCCAGCAGAAGGAGCCCCGAGACAATCTATGGCTACACCTTC.

This chain joins TRBV20-1 and TRBJ2-3; 7 bases map to TRBD2. J was trimmed by 0 bases and V by 7 bases; bases with no gene match: 4. There are 13 residues in the CDR3. Germline CDR1 and CDR2: DFQATT and SNEGSKA (reference sequence). CDR3 in amino acids: CSVLSGSTDTQYF. CDR3 DNA: TGCAGTGTTCTTAGCGGGAGCACAGATACGCAGTATTTT.